In this sample, the clone carrying this T cell receptor (beta chain) turned up many times. The antigen is undetermined. RNA transcripts served as the template for amplifying TCR beta CDR3 regions. Initially, a first-round RT-PCR of the TCR CDR3 employed the HTBI primer set. TCRdb recomputed calls from the multiplex PCR reads with MiXCR, one row per CDR3 protein. This repertoire shows about 580,000 distinct CDR3 sequences, under 60% found once; its top ten account for about 8.3%. This sample was taken from a study of T cells in Graves' hyperthyroidism and ophthalmopathy. Graves' hyperthyroidism without ophthalmopathy progression within 18 months was termed stable. Germline V gives CDR1 LGHDT, CDR2 YNNKEL (reference sequence). Trimming left V 0 bases short and J 0 bases short, with 9 bases between. The CDR3 totals 16 residues. Study results and limitations: The majority of expanded thyroid clonotypes above 0.001 also appeared in blood.

The receptor comes from a woman aged 18-30 years with Graves' hyperthyroidism. The V gene is TRBV3-1, the J gene TRBJ1-3; D unclear. Sequenced sample: peripheral blood or thyroid tissue (not recorded which). The CDR3 protein is CASSQDPSPSGNTIYF. CDR3 bases: TGTGCCAGCAGCCAAGACCCCAGCCCCTCTGGAAACACCATATATTTT.